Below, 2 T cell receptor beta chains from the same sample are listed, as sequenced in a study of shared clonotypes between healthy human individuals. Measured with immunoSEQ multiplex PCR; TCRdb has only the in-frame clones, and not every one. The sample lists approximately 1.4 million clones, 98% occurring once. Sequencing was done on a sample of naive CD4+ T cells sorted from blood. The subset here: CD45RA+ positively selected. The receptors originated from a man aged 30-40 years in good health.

In DNA, the CDR3 is TGTGCCAGCAGCTCCCAAGCCCCTTTGGGGAATGAGCAGTTCTTC. Amino acids: CASSSQAPLGNEQFF. The chain carries TRBV7-6 and TRBJ2-1, with unresolved D. Germline-derived CDR1 and CDR2 are SGHVS and FNYEAQ. This CDR3 region has 15 residues. V was trimmed by 4 bases and J by 7 bases, leaving 17 bases between them.

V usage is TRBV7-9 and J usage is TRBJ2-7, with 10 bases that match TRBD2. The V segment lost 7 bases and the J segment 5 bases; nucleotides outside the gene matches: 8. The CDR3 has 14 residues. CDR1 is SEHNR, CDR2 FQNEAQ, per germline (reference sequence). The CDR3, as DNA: TGTGCCAGCACCGAAGCGGGAGGGCCCCACGAGCAGTACTTC. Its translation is CASTEAGGPHEQYF.